This T cell receptor (beta chain) came from a study of cytomegalovirus exposure and HLA in healthy donors. The junction had 3 bases not matched to a gene; V was cut back by 8 bases and J by 1 base. CDR3 length: 14 amino acids. CDR1 is MNHEY and CDR2 is SMNVEV in the germline V gene (reference sequence). Points on this clone: The target antigen is unknown.

Findings and limits, study-wide: The study put roughly 160 TCR beta chains on its list as cytomegalovirus-associated. The dataset shows that most TCR sequences were rare, while some public TCRs occurred in many donors. Specificity for CMV antigens was confirmed in vitro for a few of the CMV-associated chains. According to a later analysis, TCR clusters from the first cohort tended to co-occur in the roughly 110 validation repertoires.

Assay: immunoSEQ multiplex PCR; the TCRdb copy retains only in-frame clones and omits some. The sample includes approximately 190,000 clones, about 80% of them seen just once. The source is a man younger than 35 in good health and CMV-seropositive. The V and J genes are TRBV27 and TRBJ2-7, with 12 bases aligning to TRBD2. Sequencing was done on a sample of PBMCs. DNA of the CDR3: TGTGCCAGCCGGCTAGCGGGAGGGTCCTACGAGCAGTACTTC. Residues: CASRLAGGSYEQYF.